This T cell receptor (beta chain) was sequenced during a study of vaccination and CD4 T cells after COVID-19 (dated 2022 in TCRdb). Concerning the study at large: Every convalescent patient had a positive nasal swab PCR test for SARS-CoV-2, with mild disease in 8 to 10 patients and severe disease in one. Six males and four females were included in the convalescent cohort, with two Hispanic individuals, seven Caucasians, two Asians and one multiracial person represented. Two doses of either the Pfizer-BioNTech BNT162b2 vaccine (n=8) or the Moderna mRNA-1273 vaccine (n=2) were administered to participants. Post-COVID blood samples from convalescent patients were collected a median of 101 days after diagnosis, with a range of 35 to 161 days. The time from the second vaccine dose to post-vaccine blood sampling had a median of roughly 72 days and ranged from about 13 to 250 days. Overlapping spike peptide pools from SARS-CoV-2 and from the common cold coronaviruses HCoV-NL63, HCoV-OC43 and HCoV-229E were used as culture stimuli. Control cultures received a CEFX viral epitope pool as the positive control, an HIV-1 Nef peptide pool as the negative control, or no peptide. In around 9 COVID-19 convalescent patients and a handful of infection-naive healthy vaccine recipients, researchers compared the spike-specific CD4+ TCR repertoire from before mRNA vaccination with the repertoire from after.

Library preparation used PCR. DNA from cultured CD4+ T cells was subjected to TCR sequencing with the Oncomine TCR Beta short-read assay at the Johns Hopkins FTIC core. The QIAamp micro DNA kit was used to extract genomic DNA from the cultured CD4+ T cells. The Oncomine TCR Beta libraries from cultured CD4+ T cells were pooled using unique dual indexes and then sequenced on an Illumina iSeq 100. The paper's processing steps were these. Non-productive sequences were removed, and CDR3s that did not start with C, did not end with F or W, or were shorter than 7 amino acids were discarded. The MANAFEST web application was used to identify antigen-specific clonotypes by comparing peptide-stimulated wells against reference wells and other culture wells. To be called positive, a clone needed an FDR below 0.05, an odds ratio above 5, and a productive frequency above 0.1% in at least two of three replicate wells. Clonotypes that were significantly expanded in both SARS-CoV-2 spike wells and at least one common cold coronavirus spike condition were defined as cross-reactive. Similarity between CDR3 sequences was evaluated in R version 3.6.1 using Levenshtein distances (stringdist) and unrooted phylogenetic trees (ape). TCRdb itself trimmed the public reads at Q25 with fastp, ran MiXCR and retained productive beta chains. Records with the same CDR3 protein are collapsed into one entry carrying the most frequent genes and DNA. The V and J calls here are based on TCRdb, not the publication. The sample table records approximately 15,000 distinct CDR3 sequences; roughly 50% of these occur just once. The ten largest clones represent around 4% of the sample.

From the cysteine up to the phenylalanine, the CDR3 has a length of 12 residues. Only the CDR3 part of the read is kept: 36 bases, read in frame from the first base. The junction shows trimming of 4 bases on V and 6 bases on J, plus 4 bases between the germline ends. As encoded in the germline V gene (reference sequence), CDR1 is LNHDA while CDR2 is SQIVND. The research as a whole found: Although the median number of SARS-CoV-2-reactive clonotypes went up from roughly 22 after infection to 30 to 45 after vaccination, the increase was not significant. In convalescent patients, nearly all vaccine-specific clones (304 of 307) were found to be mono-reactive for SARS-CoV-2 spike rather than cross-reactive with common cold coronaviruses. Only a relatively small number of convalescent patients were included in the study, and early timepoints following natural infection were not analyzed. Among convalescent patients, a median about 87% of the SARS-CoV-2-reactive clones seen after vaccination appeared only after vaccination, which suggests priming specific to the vaccine.

This clonotype was picked up a small number of times. Its antigen remains unidentified. One base away there is no much larger clone; base qualities are not given. Sample treatment or condition, as interpreted from the label and publication: roughly ten-day PBMC culture with coronavirus spike peptide pools or control peptides (ViraFEST assay). To expand antigen-specific T cells with peptide pools and then pick out the expanded clonotypes through TCR sequencing, the study relied on the ViraFEST assay. Positive SARS-CoV-2 PCR tests in the convalescent patients dated from March to December 2020, before Alpha, Beta and Delta variants emerged in the United States. Each well held 2.2 million or so PBMCs cultured in IMDM containing roughly 5% human AB serum and approximately 9.8 IU/ml IL-2, with roughly 9.2 ug/ml peptide pools added. On days 3 and 7, half of the culture medium was replaced with fresh IL-2-containing medium. Once the cells had been in culture for approximately 10 days, the EasySep CD4+ T cell isolation kit was used to isolate CD4+ T cells by negative selection. Ficoll-Paque Plus gradient centrifugation was used to isolate PBMCs from whole blood, and the isolated PBMCs were then either used fresh or cryopreserved at -140C. In general, triplicate wells were set up for every culture condition.

The sample in question was CD4+ T cells from blood, cultured in vitro, obtained before SARS-CoV-2 vaccination. The receptor was isolated from a human donor who had recovered from COVID-19. In this chain, TRBV19 is recombined with TRBJ1-6; the D gene lacks a confident call. The nucleotide sequence is given as TGTGCCAGTAGTACCATTAATTCACCCCTCCACTTT. Its translation is CASSTINSPLHF.